These T cell receptor beta chains were read from a single sample in a study of radiotherapy plus CTLA-4 blockade in lung cancer. Method: immunoSEQ multiplex PCR; TCRdb's copy keeps in-frame clones and lacks some. This repertoire shows 70,000 to 90,000 clones, around 79% found once; its top ten account for roughly 23%. The specimen was peripheral blood, collected from a patient treated with radiotherapy plus ipilimumab. Receptors originate from a human donor with non-small cell lung cancer whose response to radiotherapy plus ipilimumab could not be evaluated. Some clones in this sample may be carry-over from other donors' samples. Each CDR3 is given with its conserved first and last residue. D genes are given only for firm matches. Size is omitted from some rows. Given values are once, few, many or a class for expanded clones.

TRBV7-2	NA	NA	TRBJ1-1	TGTGCCAGCACTTTTAGCAGGGCTGAAGCTTTCTTT	CASTFSRAEAFF
TRBV28	NA	NA	TRBJ1-5	TGTGCCAGCAGTTTCTATAGCAATCAGCCCCAGCATTTT	CASSFYSNQPQHF
TRBV6-1	NA	NA	TRBJ1-2	TGTGCCAGCAACTCCCTCGGCTATGGCTACACCTTC	CASNSLGYGYTF
TRBV11-2	NA	TRBD1	TRBJ1-2	TGTGCCAGCAGCTCGACAGGGTACTATGGCTACACCTTC	CASSSTGYYGYTF
TRBV27	NA	TRBD1	TRBJ1-1	TGTGCCAGCAGTTTATTGGCCCCCCCCAGGGGGCTACCCTATGAAGCTTTCTTT	CASSLLAPPRGLPYEAFF
TRBV28	NA	NA	TRBJ2-7	TGTGCCAGCAGTTTACAGATATACGAGCAGTACTTC	CASSLQIYEQYF
TRBV2	NA	TRBD1	TRBJ2-7	TGTGCCAGCAGTATCCGGGACAGGGGCTACGAGCAGTACTTC	CASSIRDRGYEQYF
TRBV7-2	NA	NA	TRBJ1-5	TGTGCCAGCACCCCCGGGGGGAGGCGCAATCAGCCCCAGCATTTT	CASTPGGRRNQPQHF
TRBV6-5	once	TRBD2	TRBJ2-1	TGTGCCAGCAGTTACCTTCTGGCGGGGGGCCGGAATGAGCAGTTCTTC	CASSYLLAGGRNEQFF
TRBV14	once	NA	TRBJ2-7	TGTGCCAGCAGCCATGGGACACCCCCGATGGAGCAGTACTTC	CASSHGTPPMEQYF
TRBV30	NA	NA	TRBJ1-4	TGTGCCTGGGCGCCTGAGAGTACTGAAAAACTGTTTTTT	CAWAPESTEKLFF
TRBV7-9	NA	TRBD1	TRBJ1-1	TGTGCCAGCAGCCCACGAACAGGGGGCACTGAAGCTTTCTTT	CASSPRTGGTEAFF
TRBV19	NA	TRBD1	TRBJ1-1	TGTGCCAGTAGTATCCGACAGGGGGCTGGCACTGAAGCTTTCTTT	CASSIRQGAGTEAFF
TRBV5-1	NA	TRBD1	TRBJ2-7	TGCGCCAGCAGTCAACAGGGGACCTACGAGCAGTACTTC	CASSQQGTYEQYF
TRBV6-5	few	TRBD1	TRBJ1-2	TGTGCCAGCAGTTACCAGGGACAGGGGGCCTATGGCTACACCTTC	CASSYQGQGAYGYTF
TRBV30	NA	NA	TRBJ2-1	TGTGCCTGGAGGCCCCAGGGAATTCACAATGAGCAGTTCTTC	CAWRPQGIHNEQFF
TRBV6-6	few	NA	TRBJ1-3	TGTGCCAGCAATCTCGCAGGGGAGCTCTCTGGAAACACCATATATTTT	CASNLAGELSGNTIYF
TRBV7-3	NA	NA	TRBJ2-1	TGTGCCAGCAGCTCCCCGGCGGGCGGCCGAAGCTCCTACAATGAGCAGTTCTTC	CASSSPAGGRSSYNEQFF
TRBV9	NA	NA	TRBJ1-3	TGTGCCAGCAGCCCATGGGTGGGGGCCACTGGAAACACCATATATTTT	CASSPWVGATGNTIYF
TRBV28	NA	TRBD1	TRBJ2-2	TGTGCCAGCAATGCCCGGGACAGGATCACCGGGGAGCTGTTTTTT	CASNARDRITGELFF
TRBV5-6	NA	NA	TRBJ2-5	TGTGCCAGCAGCTTGACGTTGTCGGAAGAGACCCAGTACTTC	CASSLTLSEETQYF
TRBV19	NA	TRBD2	TRBJ2-5	TGTGCCAGTAGTGTGATGGGGGGGGACTTGGAGACCCAGTACTTC	CASSVMGGDLETQYF
TRBV28	NA	NA	TRBJ1-2	TGTGCCAGCAGTAGGAGGAGGATTAGCCCCTATGGCTACACCTTC	CASSRRRISPYGYTF
TRBV6-6	NA	NA	TRBJ1-1	TGTGCCAGCAGGGAAGGGGGACAACGGAACACTGAAGCTTTCTTT	CASREGGQRNTEAFF
TRBV14	few	NA	TRBJ1-1	TGTGCCAGCAGCCTGGGACTTTTGAACACTGAAGCTTTCTTT	CASSLGLLNTEAFF
TRBV9	NA	TRBD1	TRBJ1-1	TGTGCCAGCAGCGGAAGCGGGACAGGGGGGTGGAACACTGAAGCTTTCTTT	CASSGSGTGGWNTEAFF
TRBV5-1	NA	TRBD1	TRBJ2-1	TGCGCCAGCAGCCTAGGACAGGGCTACAATGAGCAGTTCTTC	CASSLGQGYNEQFF
TRBV5-1	NA	TRBD2	TRBJ2-1	TGCGCCAGCAGGCGGGGGGCTAGCGGGGGGCAGTGGAATGAGCAGTTCTTC	CASRRGASGGQWNEQFF
TRBV6-6	NA	NA	TRBJ2-7	TGTGCCAGCACCCAGGACAGTTTATCCTACGAGCAGTACTTC	CASTQDSLSYEQYF
TRBV5-8	once	NA	TRBJ1-2	TGTGCCAGCAGGGGAGGTGGCACCCCCCTTAACTATGGCTACACCTTC	CASRGGGTPLNYGYTF
TRBV2	once	NA	TRBJ2-7	TGTGCCAGCAGACGGGGAGTACTCTACGAGCAGTACTTC	CASRRGVLYEQYF
TRBV5-8	once	NA	TRBJ1-5	TGTGCCAGCAGCGCTCGCGTGGGGGCGGGCCAGCCCCAGCATTTT	CASSARVGAGQPQHF
TRBV28	NA	NA	TRBJ1-5	TGTGCTACGTCCAGGGCGAGCAATCAGCCCCAGCATTTT	CATSRASNQPQHF
TRBV5-4	once	NA	TRBJ1-6	TGTGCCAGCAGCCAGGACGGGAGCTCCTATAATTCACCCCTCCACTTT	CASSQDGSSYNSPLHF
TRBV6-5	NA	TRBD1	TRBJ1-1	TGTGCCAGCGGAACAGGGGTCGTCGAAGCTTTCTTT	CASGTGVVEAFF
TRBV4-3	NA	NA	TRBJ1-2	TGCGCCAGCAGCCCAGACTGGGGGGATGAATATGGCTACACCTTC	CASSPDWGDEYGYTF
TRBV6-1	NA	NA	TRBJ1-5	TGTGCCAGCAGTGGTGCTCGACCGACACTCAGCAATCAGCCCCAGCATTTT	CASSGARPTLSNQPQHF